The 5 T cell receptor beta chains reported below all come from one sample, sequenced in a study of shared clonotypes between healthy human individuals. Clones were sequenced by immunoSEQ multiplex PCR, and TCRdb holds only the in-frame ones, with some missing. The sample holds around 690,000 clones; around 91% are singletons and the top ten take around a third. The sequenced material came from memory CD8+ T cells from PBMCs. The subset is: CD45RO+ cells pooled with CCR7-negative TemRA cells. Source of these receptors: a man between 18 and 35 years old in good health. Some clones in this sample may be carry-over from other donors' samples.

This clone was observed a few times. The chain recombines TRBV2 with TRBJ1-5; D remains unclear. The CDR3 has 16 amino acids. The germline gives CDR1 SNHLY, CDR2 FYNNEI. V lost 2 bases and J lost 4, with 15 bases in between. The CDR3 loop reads CASSEFLLDGNQPQHF. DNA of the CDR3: TGTGCCAGCAGTGAATTTCTCCTGGACGGTAATCAGCCCCAGCATTTT.

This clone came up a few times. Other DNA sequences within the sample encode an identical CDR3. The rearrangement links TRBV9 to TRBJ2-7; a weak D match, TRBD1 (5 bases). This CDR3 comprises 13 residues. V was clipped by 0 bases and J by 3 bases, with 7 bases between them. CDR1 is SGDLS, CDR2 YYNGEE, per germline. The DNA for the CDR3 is TGTGCCAGCAGCGTAGGGGGCAGCTACGAGCAGTACTTC. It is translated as CASSVGGSYEQYF.

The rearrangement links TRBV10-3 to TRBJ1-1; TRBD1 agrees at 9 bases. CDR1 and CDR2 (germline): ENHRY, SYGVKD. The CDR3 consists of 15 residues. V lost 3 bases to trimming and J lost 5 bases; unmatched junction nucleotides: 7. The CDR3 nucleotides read TGTGCCATCAGTGACGGGACAGGGTTGGAAACTGAAGCTTTCTTT. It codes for CAISDGTGLETEAFF.

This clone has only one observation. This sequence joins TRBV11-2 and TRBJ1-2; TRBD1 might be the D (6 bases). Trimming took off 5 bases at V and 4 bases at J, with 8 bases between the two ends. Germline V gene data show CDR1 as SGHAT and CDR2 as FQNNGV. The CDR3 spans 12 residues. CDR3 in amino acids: CASSPQGYGYTF. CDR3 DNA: TGTGCCAGCAGCCCACAGGGCTATGGCTACACCTTC.

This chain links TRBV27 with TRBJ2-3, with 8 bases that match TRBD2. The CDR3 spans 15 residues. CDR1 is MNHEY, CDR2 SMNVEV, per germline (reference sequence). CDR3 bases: TGTGTGGCCCGGGGGGGCTCCCTTAGCACAGATACGCAGTATTTT. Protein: CVARGGSLSTDTQYF.